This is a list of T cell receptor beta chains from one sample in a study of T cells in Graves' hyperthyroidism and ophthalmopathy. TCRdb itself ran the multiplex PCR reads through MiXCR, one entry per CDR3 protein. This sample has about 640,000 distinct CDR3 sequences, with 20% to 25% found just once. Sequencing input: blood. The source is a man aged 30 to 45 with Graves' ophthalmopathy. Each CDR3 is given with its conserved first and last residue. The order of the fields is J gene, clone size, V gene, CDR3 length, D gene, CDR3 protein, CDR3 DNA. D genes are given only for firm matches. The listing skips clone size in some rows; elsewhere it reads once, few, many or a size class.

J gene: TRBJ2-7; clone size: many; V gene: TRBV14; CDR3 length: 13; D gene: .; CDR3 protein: CASSQVGSYEQYF; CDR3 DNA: TGTGCCAGCAGCCAAGTTGGCAGCTACGAGCAGTACTTC
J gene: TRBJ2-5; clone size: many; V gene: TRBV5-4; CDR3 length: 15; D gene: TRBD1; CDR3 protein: CASSVDRAPGETQYF; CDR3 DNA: TGTGCCAGCAGCGTCGACAGGGCCCCCGGGGAGACCCAGTACTTC
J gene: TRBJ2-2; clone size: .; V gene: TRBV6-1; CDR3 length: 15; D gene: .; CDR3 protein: CASSYRESGAGELFF; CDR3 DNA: TGTGCCAGCAGTTATCGGGAGAGCGGAGCCGGGGAGCTGTTTTTT
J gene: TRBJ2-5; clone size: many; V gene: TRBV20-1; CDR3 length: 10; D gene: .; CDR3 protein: CSAPDETQYF; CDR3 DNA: TGCAGTGCCCCAGACGAGACCCAGTACTTC
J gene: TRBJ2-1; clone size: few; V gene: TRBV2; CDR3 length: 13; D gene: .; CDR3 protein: CASALDQKGEQFF; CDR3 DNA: TGTGCCAGCGCCCTGGACCAGAAGGGTGAGCAGTTCTTC
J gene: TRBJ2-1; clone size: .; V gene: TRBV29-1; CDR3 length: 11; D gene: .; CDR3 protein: CSVPFYNEQFF; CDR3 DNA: TGCAGCGTTCCCTTCTACAATGAGCAGTTCTTC
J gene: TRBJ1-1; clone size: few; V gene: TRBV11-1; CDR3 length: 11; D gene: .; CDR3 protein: CASTRITEAFF; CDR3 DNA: TGTGCCAGCACAAGGATCACTGAAGCTTTCTTT
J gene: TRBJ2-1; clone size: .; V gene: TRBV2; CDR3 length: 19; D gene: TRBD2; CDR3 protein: CASSGPTSGRAGSYNEQFF; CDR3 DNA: TGTGCCAGCAGTGGGCCGACTAGCGGGAGGGCGGGCTCCTACAATGAGCAGTTCTTC
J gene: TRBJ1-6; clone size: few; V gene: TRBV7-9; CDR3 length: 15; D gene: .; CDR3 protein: CASSLVLGIESPLHF; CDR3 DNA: TGTGCCAGCAGCTTAGTCCTGGGAATCGAGTCACCCCTCCACTTT
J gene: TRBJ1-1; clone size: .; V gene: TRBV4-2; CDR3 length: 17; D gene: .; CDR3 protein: CASSLTIPRTVNTEAFF; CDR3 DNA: TGTGCCAGCAGCCTAACGATCCCTCGGACAGTGAACACTGAAGCTTTCTTT
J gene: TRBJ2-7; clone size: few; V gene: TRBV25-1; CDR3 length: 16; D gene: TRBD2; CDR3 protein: CASSDPGLAGVREQYF; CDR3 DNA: TGTGCCAGCAGTGATCCGGGACTAGCGGGAGTGAGGGAGCAGTACTTC
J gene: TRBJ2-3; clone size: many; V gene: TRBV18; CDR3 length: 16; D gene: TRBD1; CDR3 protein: CASSPLGQGGTDTQYF; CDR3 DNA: TGTGCCAGCTCACCACTGGGACAGGGGGGCACAGATACGCAGTATTTT
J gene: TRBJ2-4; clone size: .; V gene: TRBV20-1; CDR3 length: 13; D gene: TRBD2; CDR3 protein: CSARGGSKNIQYF; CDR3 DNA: TGCAGTGCCCGGGGGGGGTCCAAAAACATTCAGTACTTC
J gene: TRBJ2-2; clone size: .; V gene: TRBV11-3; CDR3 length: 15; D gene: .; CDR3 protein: CASSAGPENTGELFF; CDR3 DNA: TGTGCCAGCAGCGCGGGACCAGAGAACACCGGGGAGCTGTTTTTT
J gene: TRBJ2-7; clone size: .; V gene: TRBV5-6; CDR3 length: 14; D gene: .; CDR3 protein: CASAWGLEGGEQYF; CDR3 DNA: TGTGCCAGCGCCTGGGGCCTGGAGGGCGGCGAGCAGTACTTC
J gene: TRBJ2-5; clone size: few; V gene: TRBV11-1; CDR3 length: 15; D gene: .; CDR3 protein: CASSWGTVDGGTQYF; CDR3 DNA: TGTGCCAGCAGCTGGGGGACAGTGGACGGGGGCACCCAGTACTTC
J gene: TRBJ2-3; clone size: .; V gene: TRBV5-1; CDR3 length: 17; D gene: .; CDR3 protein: CASSQARTGPLTDTQYF; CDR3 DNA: TGCGCCAGCAGCCAAGCCCGCACAGGCCCCCTCACAGATACGCAGTATTTT
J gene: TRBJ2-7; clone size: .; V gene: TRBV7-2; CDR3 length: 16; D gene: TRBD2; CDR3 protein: CASSLGTSGSQKEQYF; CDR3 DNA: TGTGCCAGCAGCTTGGGGACTAGCGGGAGCCAGAAGGAGCAGTACTTC
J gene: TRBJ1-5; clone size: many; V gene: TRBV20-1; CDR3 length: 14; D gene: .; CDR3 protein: CSAARGPSNQPQHF; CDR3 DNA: TGCAGTGCTGCGCGGGGCCCTAGCAATCAGCCCCAGCATTTT
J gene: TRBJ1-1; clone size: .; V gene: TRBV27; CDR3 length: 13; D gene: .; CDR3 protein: CASMGEGSTEAFF; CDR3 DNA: TGTGCCAGCATGGGTGAGGGAAGCACTGAAGCTTTCTTT
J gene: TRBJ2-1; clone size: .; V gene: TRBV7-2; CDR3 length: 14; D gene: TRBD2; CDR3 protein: CASRQAGGPAEQFF; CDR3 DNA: TGTGCCAGCAGGCAAGCGGGAGGGCCGGCTGAGCAGTTCTTC
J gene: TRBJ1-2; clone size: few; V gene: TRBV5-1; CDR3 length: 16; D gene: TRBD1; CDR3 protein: CASSARTGSSNYGYTF; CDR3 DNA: TGCGCCAGCAGCGCCCGGACAGGGAGCTCCAACTATGGCTACACCTTC
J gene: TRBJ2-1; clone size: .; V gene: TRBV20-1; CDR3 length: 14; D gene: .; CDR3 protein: CSEKRPMGYNEQFF; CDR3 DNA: TGCAGTGAGAAGCGTCCTATGGGGTACAATGAGCAGTTCTTC
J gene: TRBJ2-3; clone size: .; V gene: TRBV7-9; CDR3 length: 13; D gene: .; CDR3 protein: CASSYQGTDTQYF; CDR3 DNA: TGTGCCAGCAGCTACCAGGGCACAGATACGCAGTATTTT
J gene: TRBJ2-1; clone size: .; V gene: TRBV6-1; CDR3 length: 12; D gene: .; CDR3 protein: CASSPRWNEQFF; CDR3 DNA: TGTGCCAGCAGTCCCCGGTGGAATGAGCAGTTCTTC
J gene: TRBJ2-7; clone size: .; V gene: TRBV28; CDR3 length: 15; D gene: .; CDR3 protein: CASSLRGSGSYEQYF; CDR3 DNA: TGTGCCAGCAGTCTGCGGGGAAGTGGCTCCTACGAGCAGTACTTC
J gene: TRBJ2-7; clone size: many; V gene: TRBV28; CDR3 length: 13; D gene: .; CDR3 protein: CASSWDMGYEQYF; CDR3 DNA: TGTGCCAGCAGTTGGGACATGGGCTACGAGCAGTACTTC
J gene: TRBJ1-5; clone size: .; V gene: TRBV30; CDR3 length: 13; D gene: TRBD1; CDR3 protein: CAWTRQGDQPQHF; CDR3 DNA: TGTGCCTGGACCCGACAGGGAGATCAGCCCCAGCATTTT
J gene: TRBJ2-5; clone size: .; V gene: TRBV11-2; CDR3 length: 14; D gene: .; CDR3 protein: CASSLGSSLETQYF; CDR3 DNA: TGTGCCAGCAGCTTGGGTTCCAGCTTGGAGACCCAGTACTTC
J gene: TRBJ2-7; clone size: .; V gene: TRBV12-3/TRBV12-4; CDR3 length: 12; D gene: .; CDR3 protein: CASSSPPGEQYF; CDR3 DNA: TGTGCCAGCAGTTCCCCGCCCGGCGAGCAGTACTTC
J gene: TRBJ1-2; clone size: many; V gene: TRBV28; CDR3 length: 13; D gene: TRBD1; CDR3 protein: CASRPGGGYGYTF; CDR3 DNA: TGTGCCAGCAGGCCAGGGGGCGGCTATGGCTACACCTTC
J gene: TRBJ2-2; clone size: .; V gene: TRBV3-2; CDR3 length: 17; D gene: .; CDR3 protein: CASSHRLAGDNTGELFF; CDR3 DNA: TGTGCCAGCAGCCACCGACTAGCGGGAGATAACACCGGGGAGCTGTTTTTT
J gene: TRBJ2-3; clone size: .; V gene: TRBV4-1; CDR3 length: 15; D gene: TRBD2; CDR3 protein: CASSPLLASADTQYF; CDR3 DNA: TGCGCCAGCAGCCCCCTACTAGCGAGCGCAGATACGCAGTATTTT
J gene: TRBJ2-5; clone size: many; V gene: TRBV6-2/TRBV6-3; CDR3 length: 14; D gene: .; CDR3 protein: CASTRTPEGETQYF; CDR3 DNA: TGTGCCAGCACCCGGACCCCCGAGGGGGAGACCCAGTACTTC
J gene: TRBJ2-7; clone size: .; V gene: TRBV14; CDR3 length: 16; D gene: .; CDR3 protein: CASSQFKTSSTYEQYF; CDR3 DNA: TGTGCCAGCAGCCAATTTAAGACATCTTCGACCTACGAGCAGTACTTC
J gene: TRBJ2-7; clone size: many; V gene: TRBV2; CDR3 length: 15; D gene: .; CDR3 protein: CASSAQRGFSYEQYF; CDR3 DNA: TGTGCCAGCAGTGCTCAAAGGGGCTTTTCCTACGAGCAGTACTTC
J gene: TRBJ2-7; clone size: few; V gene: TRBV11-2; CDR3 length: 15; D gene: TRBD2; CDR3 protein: CASSFRLAGGKEQYF; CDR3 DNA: TGTGCCAGCAGCTTTAGACTAGCGGGAGGAAAAGAGCAGTACTTC
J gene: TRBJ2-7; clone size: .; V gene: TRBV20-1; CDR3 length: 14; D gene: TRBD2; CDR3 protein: CSAMTSGDSFEQYF; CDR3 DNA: TGCAGTGCTATGACTAGCGGAGACAGCTTCGAGCAGTACTTC